A single sample gave rise to the 16 T cell receptor beta chains below, sequenced in a study of T cell responses to AZD1222 COVID-19 vaccine. Sequencing used immunoSEQ multiplex PCR; TCRdb keeps in-frame clones, though not all of them. The data show about 110,000 clones, approximately 90% seen once. The specimen was peripheral blood, collected on day 0 of AZD1222 vaccination. Receptors originate from an adult in good health.

V and J are TRBV9 and TRBJ2-3; 10 bases line up with TRBD2. Germline CDR1 is SGDLS and CDR2 is YYNGEE. CDR3 length: 18 amino acids. Germline trimming cut 4 bases from V and 2 bases from J; bases unmatched to any gene: 13. The CDR3 sequence: CASSPNPLAGEVTDTQYF. CDR3 sequence (DNA): TGTGCCAGCAGCCCCAACCCCCTAGCGGGGGAAGTCACAGATACGCAGTATTTT.

The J gene is TRBJ2-3, the V gene TRBV10-1; the D is unclear. The germline V and J ends were trimmed by 4 bases and 7 bases, with 15 bases remaining between them. There are 14 residues in the CDR3. Germline CDR1 is WNHNN and CDR2 is SYGVQD (reference sequence). This chain's CDR3 is CASSANSGSNTQYF. CDR3 coding DNA: TGCGCCAGCAGTGCCAATTCCGGATCCAATACGCAGTATTTT.

J is TRBJ2-1 and V is TRBV6-4, with 13 bases identical to TRBD2. Trimming cost V 5 bases and J 0 bases; bases outside gene matches: 4. Looked up from germline, CDR1 is MRHNA and CDR2 is SNTAGT. This CDR3 is 17 amino acids long. The CDR3 loop reads CASSRLAGGLSYNEQFF. CDR3 DNA: TGTGCCAGCAGTCGACTAGCGGGGGGCCTCTCCTACAATGAGCAGTTCTTC.

V usage is TRBV7-2 and J usage is TRBJ2-5; TRBD1 aligns across 8 bases. The V and J ends lost 3 bases and 5 bases, in that order; junction bases with no gene match: 2. Looked up from germline, CDR1 is SGHTA and CDR2 is FQGNSA. The CDR3 has 13 amino acids. CDR3 nucleotides: TGTGCCAGCAGCTTCAGGGGGCTGGAGACCCAGTACTTC. This gives the protein CASSFRGLETQYF.

This clone appeared a few times. This rearrangement joins TRBV28 to TRBJ2-5; TRBD1 agrees at 9 bases. The CDR3 loop spans 15 amino acids. Germline V CDR1 and CDR2: MDHEN, SYDVKM. Germline trimming cut 2 bases from V and 5 bases from J; bases unmatched to any gene: 6. In DNA form, the CDR3 reads TGTGCCAGCAGTTTAACCGGGACAGGGACCGAGACCCAGTACTTC. Its protein product is CASSLTGTGTETQYF.

The chain employs TRBV9 and TRBJ2-5; possible D gene TRBD1, 5 bases. CDR3 size: 16 residues. Germline assignment: CDR1 SGDLS and CDR2 YYNGEE. V was clipped by 0 bases and J by 0 bases, with 12 bases between them. The CDR3 here is CASSVEGGHDQETQYF. The CDR3 DNA reads TGTGCCAGCAGCGTAGAAGGCGGACACGACCAAGAGACCCAGTACTTC.

The V call is TRBV6-5, the J call TRBJ1-2; D perhaps matches TRBD1 (5 bases). Germline assignment: CDR1 MNHEY and CDR2 SVGAGI. V lost 6 bases and J 7 bases, leaving 15 bases between the germline ends. This CDR3 has 13 amino acids. CDR3: CASSRDSVGGYTF. For the CDR3, the DNA is TGTGCCAGCAGCCGGGACTCGGTGGGTGGCTACACCTTC.

This sequence joins TRBV9 and TRBJ1-2; D might be TRBD1 (6 bases). Trimming took off 0 bases at V and 4 bases at J, with 13 bases between the two ends. CDR1 is SGDLS, CDR2 YYNGEE, per germline. The CDR3 totals 15 residues. The CDR3 DNA reads TGTGCCAGCAGCGTAGCATCAGACAGGACCTATGGCTACACCTTC. It encodes CASSVASDRTYGYTF.

The chain recombines TRBV25-1 with TRBJ2-2, with D possibly matching TRBD2 (7 bases). The germline V and J ends were trimmed by 3 bases and 7 bases, with 21 bases remaining between them. CDR1 MGHDK and CDR2 SYGVNS come from the germline V gene. The CDR3 loop spans 17 amino acids. The CDR3 coding sequence is TGTGCCAGCAGTGATAACACGGGGCGGGGGCGAGGCGGGGAGCTGTTTTTT. This gives the protein CASSDNTGRGRGGELFF.

This clone was picked up a small number of times. In nucleotides, the CDR3 is TGTGCCAGTAGTGGACGCACGAACACTGAAGCTTTCTTT. Its protein is CASSGRTNTEAFF. V gene TRBV19 combines with J gene TRBJ1-1; D unclear. CDR3 length equals 13 residues. V lost 5 bases, J lost 1 base, and 8 bases lay in between. CDR1 and CDR2 (germline): LNHDA, SQIVND (reference sequence).

The chain joins TRBV20-1 to TRBJ2-2, with 8 bases matching TRBD2. Germline lookup yields CDR1 DFQATT and CDR2 SNEGSKA (reference sequence). Trimming removed 3 bases from V and 2 bases from J; junction bases left unmatched: 8. The CDR3 runs 16 residues. In nucleotides, the CDR3 is TGCAGTGCTAGTACGCCCAGCGGGGGTAACACCGGGGAGCTGTTTTTT. Encoded protein: CSASTPSGGNTGELFF.

J is TRBJ1-2 and V is TRBV28, with 7 positions matching TRBD1. CDR1 and CDR2 from the germline V gene are MDHEN and SYDVKM. With V trimmed by 4 bases and J by 0 bases, 5 bases remained unmatched. This CDR3 contains 15 residues. The CDR3 protein is CASSYGDRPNYGYTF. In DNA, the CDR3 is TGTGCCAGCAGTTACGGGGACAGACCTAACTATGGCTACACCTTC.

The chain is built from TRBV28 and TRBJ1-4, with a tentative D call TRBD1 (5 bases). V was trimmed by 4 bases and J by 6 bases, leaving 15 bases between them. The CDR3 sequence is 15 residues long. In germline, CDR1 is MDHEN, CDR2 SYDVKM. CDR3 in DNA: TGTGCCAGCAGTTCACTTTCCGGGGCCGATGAAAAACTGTTTTTT. This encodes CASSSLSGADEKLFF.

A single count supports this clone. The rearrangement links TRBV7-2 to TRBJ1-4; unclear D gene. Trimming stripped 5 bases from V and 7 bases from J, with 8 bases between. There are 12 residues in the CDR3. Germline V gene lookup returns CDR1 SGHTA and CDR2 FQGNSA. The CDR3 sequence: CASSLNSEKLFF. The CDR3 DNA sequence: TGTGCCAGCAGCCTAAACAGTGAAAAACTGTTTTTT. Full variable domain (missing parts from reference TRBV7-2 and TRBJ1-4): GAGVSQSPSNKVTEKGKDVELRCDPISGHTALYWYRQSLGQGLEFLIYFQGNSAPDKSGLPSDRFSAERTGGSVSTLTIQRTQQEDSAVYLCASSLNSEKLFFGSGTQLSVL.

The chain joins TRBV5-1 to TRBJ1-2, with D possibly matching TRBD1 (6 bases). V was trimmed by 3 bases and J by 8 bases, leaving 17 bases between them. The CDR3 consists of 14 residues. Germline assignment: CDR1 SGHRS and CDR2 YFSETQ. The CDR3 sequence: CASSSGGNPRGYTF. The CDR3, as DNA: TGCGCCAGCAGCTCTGGGGGCAACCCGAGGGGCTACACCTTC.

The V gene is TRBV6-5, the J gene TRBJ1-1; 7 nucleotides match TRBD1. There are 13 residues in the CDR3. Germline trimming cut 6 bases from V and 5 bases from J; bases unmatched to any gene: 6. Per germline, CDR1 MNHEY and CDR2 SVGAGI. CDR3 DNA sequence: TGTGCCAGCAGGGACAGGTTGGGGACTGAAGCTTTCTTT. Protein: CASRDRLGTEAFF.